The rows below give T cell receptor beta chains drawn from one sample of a study of blood T cell repertoires in COVID-19. Data came from immunoSEQ multiplex PCR; TCRdb stores just in-frame clones and leaves some out. The sample lists some 300,000 clones, 85% to 90% occurring once. Input material: peripheral blood. The receptors here all came from a man between 70 and 80 years old with acute or convalescent COVID-19. Each CDR3 is given with its conserved first and last residue. D genes are given only for firm matches. Not every row has a clone size; where given, it reads once, few, many or a size class.

d_call: -
clone_size: -
j_call: TRBJ1-4
v_call: TRBV2
cdr3_nt: TGTGCCAGCAAGTCGGGCAGGGGCGATGAAAAACTGTTTTTT
cdr3_aa: CASKSGRGDEKLFF

d_call: TRBD1
clone_size: -
j_call: TRBJ2-7
v_call: TRBV28
cdr3_nt: TGTGCCAGCAGTTTACCCATGACAGGACAGGCGGGCGAGCAGTACTTC
cdr3_aa: CASSLPMTGQAGEQYF

d_call: -
clone_size: few
j_call: TRBJ1-6
v_call: TRBV6-2/TRBV6-3
cdr3_nt: TGTGCCAGCAGTTACTCGAGACAGGTGCATTCATCCTATAATTCACCCCTCCACTTT
cdr3_aa: CASSYSRQVHSSYNSPLHF

d_call: -
clone_size: -
j_call: TRBJ2-3
v_call: TRBV25-1
cdr3_nt: TGTGCCAGCATAACAGATAGCACAGATACGCAGTATTTT
cdr3_aa: CASITDSTDTQYF

d_call: -
clone_size: -
j_call: TRBJ1-2
v_call: TRBV18
cdr3_nt: TGTGCCAGCTCACCGGGAGCTAACTATGGCTACACCTTC
cdr3_aa: CASSPGANYGYTF

d_call: TRBD2
clone_size: -
j_call: TRBJ2-5
v_call: TRBV5-4
cdr3_nt: TGTGCCAGCAGCTTACGGGGCGGGGGGACCCAAGAGACCCAGTACTTC
cdr3_aa: CASSLRGGGTQETQYF

d_call: TRBD1
clone_size: once
j_call: TRBJ1-5
v_call: TRBV2
cdr3_nt: TGTGCCAGCAGTGGGGGGACAGGCAATCAGCCCCAGCATTTT
cdr3_aa: CASSGGTGNQPQHF

d_call: -
clone_size: -
j_call: TRBJ2-4
v_call: TRBV5-4
cdr3_nt: TGTGCCAGCAGTCAGGCCTCAGGGGCCAAAAACATTCAGTACTTC
cdr3_aa: CASSQASGAKNIQYF

d_call: TRBD2
clone_size: -
j_call: TRBJ2-5
v_call: TRBV9
cdr3_nt: TGTGCCAGCAGCGTAGCGCGGGGGGGCAACCAAGAGACCCAGTACTTC
cdr3_aa: CASSVARGGNQETQYF

d_call: -
clone_size: few
j_call: TRBJ1-1
v_call: TRBV19
cdr3_nt: TGTGCCAGTAGTATTGTATATACTGGCGGCACTGAAGCTTTCTTT
cdr3_aa: CASSIVYTGGTEAFF

d_call: TRBD2
clone_size: -
j_call: TRBJ2-1
v_call: TRBV19
cdr3_nt: TGTGCCAGTAGCGGGACTAGCGGGACAGTCTACAATGAGCAGTTCTTC
cdr3_aa: CASSGTSGTVYNEQFF

d_call: TRBD1
clone_size: -
j_call: TRBJ2-5
v_call: TRBV11-2
cdr3_nt: TGTGCCAGCAGCTTTGACAGGGGGCGTGAGACCCAGTACTTC
cdr3_aa: CASSFDRGRETQYF

d_call: -
clone_size: -
j_call: TRBJ1-5
v_call: TRBV4-1
cdr3_nt: TGCGCCAGCAGCCAAGAAGTCTGGCAGGGTGATCAGCCCCAGCATTTT
cdr3_aa: CASSQEVWQGDQPQHF

d_call: -
clone_size: -
j_call: TRBJ1-1
v_call: TRBV28
cdr3_nt: TGTGCCAGCAGTTTTGGGAGGACTGAAGCTTTCTTT
cdr3_aa: CASSFGRTEAFF

d_call: TRBD1
clone_size: -
j_call: TRBJ2-7
v_call: TRBV5-1
cdr3_nt: TGCGCCAGCAGCTTGGGAGCCGGACAGGGGGCCTACGAGCAGTACTTC
cdr3_aa: CASSLGAGQGAYEQYF

d_call: TRBD2
clone_size: -
j_call: TRBJ2-7
v_call: TRBV7-9
cdr3_nt: TGTGCCAGCACCCCGGCGGGGGTGGGAACCCACGAGCAGTACTTC
cdr3_aa: CASTPAGVGTHEQYF

d_call: -
clone_size: -
j_call: TRBJ1-6
v_call: TRBV7-2
cdr3_nt: TGTGCCAGCAGCCTTCCTCGCAGTTTTAATTCACCCCTCCACTTT
cdr3_aa: CASSLPRSFNSPLHF

d_call: -
clone_size: -
j_call: TRBJ2-5
v_call: TRBV6-5
cdr3_nt: TGTGCCAGCAGTTACTCAGGCCCCGGGGAGACCCAGTACTTC
cdr3_aa: CASSYSGPGETQYF

d_call: TRBD1
clone_size: -
j_call: TRBJ1-2
v_call: TRBV5-1
cdr3_nt: TGCGCCAGCAGCCTGGGGACAGGGGCCCACTATGGCTACACCTTC
cdr3_aa: CASSLGTGAHYGYTF

d_call: -
clone_size: -
j_call: TRBJ1-2
v_call: TRBV5-8
cdr3_nt: TGTGCCAGCAGTTGGCTGGAGGGCCGCAATGGCTACACCTTC
cdr3_aa: CASSWLEGRNGYTF

d_call: -
clone_size: few
j_call: TRBJ1-5
v_call: TRBV18
cdr3_nt: TGTGCCAGCTCACTATCAGGGGACCAGCCCCAGCATTTT
cdr3_aa: CASSLSGDQPQHF

d_call: TRBD2
clone_size: -
j_call: TRBJ2-1
v_call: TRBV4-1
cdr3_nt: TGCGCCAGCAGCTCCCCCGGACTAGCGGGGGCCATTTTCCGTTCGACGGATGAGCAGTTCTTC
cdr3_aa: CASSSPGLAGAIFRSTDEQFF

d_call: TRBD1
clone_size: -
j_call: TRBJ1-5
v_call: TRBV29-1
cdr3_nt: TGCAGCGTTGTAGGACAGGTTGGTCAGCCCCAGCATTTT
cdr3_aa: CSVVGQVGQPQHF

d_call: TRBD1
clone_size: -
j_call: TRBJ2-5
v_call: TRBV5-1
cdr3_nt: TGCGCCAGCAGCACGTCAGGGGGCGCGGAGACCCAGTACTTC
cdr3_aa: CASSTSGGAETQYF

d_call: TRBD1
clone_size: -
j_call: TRBJ2-2
v_call: TRBV18
cdr3_nt: TGTGCCAGCTCCCATGGACAGGGGAACACCGGGGAGCTGTTTTTT
cdr3_aa: CASSHGQGNTGELFF

d_call: TRBD1
clone_size: once
j_call: TRBJ1-4
v_call: TRBV11-2
cdr3_nt: TGTGCCAGCAGCCAGGCGTTCAGGGGGAATGAAAAACTGTTTTTT
cdr3_aa: CASSQAFRGNEKLFF

d_call: -
clone_size: -
j_call: TRBJ2-2
v_call: TRBV18
cdr3_nt: TGTGCCAGCTCACCAAACAGGGCAAACACCGGGGAGCTGTTTTTT
cdr3_aa: CASSPNRANTGELFF

d_call: -
clone_size: -
j_call: TRBJ2-5
v_call: TRBV19
cdr3_nt: TGTGCCAGTAGTATCGTGGGCAGCCGCGGGCCCCAAGAGACCCAGTACTTC
cdr3_aa: CASSIVGSRGPQETQYF

d_call: -
clone_size: -
j_call: TRBJ2-1
v_call: TRBV5-6
cdr3_nt: TGTGCCAGCAGCGCGGGGACCCGCGATGAGCAGTTCTTC
cdr3_aa: CASSAGTRDEQFF

d_call: -
clone_size: -
j_call: TRBJ1-1
v_call: TRBV6-5
cdr3_nt: TGTGCCAGCAAACCGGGGGGGGTCACTGAAGCTTTCTTT
cdr3_aa: CASKPGGVTEAFF

d_call: TRBD1
clone_size: -
j_call: TRBJ1-2
v_call: TRBV19
cdr3_nt: TGTGCCAGTAGTATAGGGGGACAGATCTATGGCTACACCTTC
cdr3_aa: CASSIGGQIYGYTF

d_call: TRBD1
clone_size: -
j_call: TRBJ2-3
v_call: TRBV19
cdr3_nt: TGTGCCAGTAGTTTTAGACCACCGGGACAGGGGGCCCCAGATACGCAGTATTTT
cdr3_aa: CASSFRPPGQGAPDTQYF

d_call: TRBD1
clone_size: -
j_call: TRBJ2-5
v_call: TRBV6-2/TRBV6-3
cdr3_nt: TGTGCCAGCAGTTACCGGACAGGGGGCGGCGTAGGGGCCCAGTACTTC
cdr3_aa: CASSYRTGGGVGAQYF

d_call: -
clone_size: few
j_call: TRBJ2-3
v_call: TRBV27
cdr3_nt: TGTGCCAGCAGGGAGACAGGATTAGATACGCAGTATTTT
cdr3_aa: CASRETGLDTQYF

d_call: -
clone_size: -
j_call: TRBJ2-3
v_call: TRBV7-6
cdr3_nt: TGTGCCAGCAGCTTTTGGCGCGGGGCCACAGATACGCAGTATTTT
cdr3_aa: CASSFWRGATDTQYF

d_call: TRBD2
clone_size: -
j_call: TRBJ2-3
v_call: TRBV18
cdr3_nt: TGTGCCAGCTCATATACTAGCGGGGGGGCCGGCGATACGCAGTATTTT
cdr3_aa: CASSYTSGGAGDTQYF

d_call: TRBD1
clone_size: -
j_call: TRBJ1-1
v_call: TRBV5-5
cdr3_nt: TGTGCCAGCAGTAAAGGGACAGGGACTGAAGCTTTCTTT
cdr3_aa: CASSKGTGTEAFF